These 30 T cell receptor beta chains originate from one sample sequenced in a study of blood T cell repertoires in COVID-19. TCRdb keeps only in-frame clones here, not all; method: immunoSEQ multiplex PCR. The sample has 150,000 to 200,000 clones; roughly 82% are singletons. The specimen sequenced was peripheral blood. The receptor set was obtained from a woman between 40 and 55 years old with COVID-19, enrolled during active disease.

This chain joins TRBV19 and TRBJ1-1; D may be TRBD1 (5 bases). The CDR3 extends over 14 amino acids. Germline CDR1 and CDR2: LNHDA and SQIVND (reference sequence). V gave up 3 bases and J gave up 4 bases, with 12 bases separating them. CDR3 sequence reads: CASSMPPGGTEAFF. CDR3 coding DNA: TGTGCCAGTAGTATGCCGCCGGGGGGCACTGAAGCTTTCTTT. Together with reference TRBV19 and TRBJ1-1, the CDR3 gives the full variable domain: DGGITQSPKYLFRKEGQNVTLSCEQNLNHDAMYWYRQDPGQGLRLIYYSQIVNDFQKGDIAEGYSVSREKKESFPLTVTSAQKNPTAFYLCASSMPPGGTEAFFGQGTRLTVV.

This chain uses TRBV5-5 with TRBJ2-5; 8 nucleotides line up with TRBD1. This CDR3 spans 14 amino acids. Trimming took 6 bases from V and 0 from J; bases not matched to a gene: 4. The germline V gene encodes CDR1 SGHKS and CDR2 YYEKEE (reference sequence). The CDR3 spells CASKTGVNQETQYF. The CDR3 DNA reads as TGTGCCAGCAAGACAGGGGTCAACCAAGAGACCCAGTACTTC. The full variable domain, its missing parts supplied by reference TRBV5-5 and TRBJ2-5, is DAGVTQSPTHLIKTRGQQVTLRCSPISGHKSVSWYQQVLGQGPQFIFQYYEKEERGRGNFPDRFSARQFPNYSSELNVNALLLGDSALYLCASKTGVNQETQYFGPGTRLLVL.

The chain carries TRBV27 and TRBJ1-5; 12 positions agree with TRBD1. The CDR3 loop spans 17 amino acids. Germline values: CDR1 MNHEY, CDR2 SMNVEV (reference sequence). The V gene end was trimmed by 2 bases and the J gene end by 5 bases; junction bases not matched to a gene: 7. Written as DNA, the CDR3 is TGTGCCAGCAGTTTACTTCCGGGACAGGGGGCTCATCAGCCCCAGCATTTT. It yields the protein CASSLLPGQGAHQPQHF.

The genes are TRBV6-5 and TRBJ1-5; tentatively, D is TRBD1 (5 bases). V shed 6 bases and J shed 7 bases, with 13 bases lying between them. CDR3 length: 13 amino acids. The germline V gene has CDR1 MNHEY and CDR2 SVGAGI. The CDR3 sequence: CASRSPGIQPQHF. CDR3 coding DNA: TGTGCCAGCAGGAGTCCAGGGATCCAGCCCCAGCATTTT.

There are a few counts of this clone. This chain connects TRBV19 to TRBJ2-3; perhaps TRBD2 as D (6 bases). From germline, CDR1 is LNHDA and CDR2 SQIVND (reference sequence). The V end lost 10 bases, the J end lost 3 bases, and 8 bases lay between the germline ends. The CDR3 runs to 11 residues. CDR3: CATGGTDTQYF. CDR3 in DNA: TGTGCCACCGGGGGAACAGATACGCAGTATTTT. Complete variable domain (other parts from reference TRBV19 and TRBJ2-3): DGGITQSPKYLFRKEGQNVTLSCEQNLNHDAMYWYRQDPGQGLRLIYYSQIVNDFQKGDIAEGYSVSREKKESFPLTVTSAQKNPTAFYLCATGGTDTQYFGPGTRLTVL.

V is TRBV13 and J is TRBJ1-6; 7 bases are shared with TRBD1. The ends lost 0 bases at V and 9 bases at J; junction bases unmatched: 8. Germline CDR1 reads PRHDT; CDR2 reads FYEKMQ (reference sequence). This CDR3 has 16 amino acids. The chain's CDR3 is CASSLGAQGRVSPLHF. The CDR3 DNA is TGTGCCAGCAGCTTAGGAGCACAGGGGCGGGTTTCACCCCTCCACTTT.

The chain couples TRBV7-6 to TRBJ2-2; D possibly corresponds to TRBD2 (6 bases). This CDR3 has 16 residues. Germline CDR1 and CDR2: SGHVS and FNYEAQ. V was clipped by 6 bases and J by 5 bases, with 19 bases between them. The CDR3 sequence is CASRRMGGAGTGELFF. As DNA, the CDR3 is TGTGCCAGCAGAAGGATGGGCGGGGCTGGGACCGGGGAGCTGTTTTTT.

The V and J genes are TRBV11-3 and TRBJ2-1, with 13 bases identical to TRBD2. Per germline, CDR1 SGHNT and CDR2 YENEEA. Unmatched junction bases numbered 10, after V lost 4 bases and J lost 7 bases. CDR3 size: 17 residues. The CDR3 coding sequence is TGTGCCAGCAGCTCAGATTTAACTAGCGGGGGGGCAAATGAGCAGTTCTTC. Translated, it gives CASSSDLTSGGANEQFF.

This chain links TRBV29-1 with TRBJ1-1; TRBD1 matches 10 bases. This CDR3 has 16 residues. Germline loops: CDR1 SQVTM, CDR2 ANQGSEA. J lost 5 bases, V lost 7 bases, and 16 bases had no gene match. The DNA of the CDR3 is TGCAGCGCCGACCCTGACCGGGGACAGGGGAGAACTGAAGCTTTCTTT. Translating it yields CSADPDRGQGRTEAFF.

The chain employs TRBV12-3 or TRBV12-4 and TRBJ1-3, with 7 bases aligning to TRBD1. Trimming cost V 7 bases and J 8 bases; bases outside gene matches: 8. The length of the CDR3 is 13 residues. The chain's CDR3 is CASNDRESHTIYF. CDR3 bases: TGTGCCAGCAATGACAGGGAGTCGCACACCATATATTTT.

The chain recombines TRBV19 with TRBJ1-5, with 10 nucleotides matching TRBD1. J was trimmed by 9 bases and V by 3 bases; bases with no gene match: 11. Germline CDR1 reads LNHDA; CDR2 reads SQIVND (reference sequence). This CDR3 has 16 amino acids. CDR3 DNA sequence: TGTGCCAGTAGTATTTATTTCGGACAGGGGGTAACGCCCCAGCATTTT. Protein product: CASSIYFGQGVTPQHF.

This clone was seen a handful of times. This chain connects TRBV15 to TRBJ2-1, with 8 nucleotides matching TRBD2. This CDR3 spans 15 amino acids. Germline CDR1 LNHNV, CDR2 YYDKDF (reference sequence). V gave up 0 bases and J gave up 5 bases; unmatched junction bases: 3. The CDR3 here is CATSRDIAGHNEQFF. CDR3 coding DNA: TGTGCCACCAGCAGAGATATAGCGGGGCACAATGAGCAGTTCTTC.

Remarks on this clone: Relative to the germline gene, one junction end is altered; a read error may explain this. The J gene is TRBJ1-3, the V gene TRBV7-7; 11 bases are a match to TRBD1. The CDR3 has 15 amino acids. The germline V gene has CDR1 SSHAT and CDR2 FNYEAQ (reference sequence). The CDR3 loop reads CASSPGQGAGNTIYF. The CDR3 DNA sequence: TGTGCTAGCAGCCCGGGACAGGGGGCTGGAAACACCATATATTTT.

The chain links TRBV5-6 to TRBJ2-1; the D gene is possibly TRBD2 (5 bases). Germline V gene data show CDR1 as SGHDT and CDR2 as YYEEEE. Trimming shortened V by 2 bases and J by 0 bases, and 21 bases separated the two germline ends. The CDR3 loop spans 19 amino acids. In DNA, the CDR3 is TGTGCCAGCAGCTTCCCCCCCACTAGTAGCCATAGCTCCTACAATGAGCAGTTCTTC. Encoded protein: CASSFPPTSSHSSYNEQFF. The full variable domain, in which reference TRBV5-6 and TRBJ2-1 provide the parts outside the CDR3, is DAGVTQSPTHLIKTRGQQVTLRCSPKSGHDTVSWYQQALGQGPQFIFQYYEEEERQRGNFPDRFSGHQFPNYSSELNVNALLLGDSALYLCASSFPPTSSHSSYNEQFFGPGTRLTVL.

The V and J genes are TRBV5-5 and TRBJ2-7; D remains ambiguous. Trimming pared 4 bases from V and 2 bases from J, leaving 16 bases between. CDR1 is SGHKS, CDR2 YYEKEE, per germline (reference sequence). The CDR3 is made up of 15 amino acids. The chain's CDR3 is CASSGFEVGPYEQYF. DNA for the CDR3: TGTGCCAGCAGCGGGTTTGAAGTTGGGCCCTACGAGCAGTACTTC.

Regarding this clone: Other DNA sequences from this sample encode an identical CDR3 as well. V usage is TRBV5-1 and J usage is TRBJ2-1, with 9 bases matching TRBD1. This CDR3 is built from 15 residues. V trimming: 0 bases; J trimming: 4 bases; junction bases outside the gene matches: 2. CDR1 and CDR2 (germline): SGHRS, YFSETQ. The CDR3 nucleotides read TGCGCCAGCAGCTTGGGACAGGGGGTATACAATGAGCAGTTCTTC. Its protein is CASSLGQGVYNEQFF. The full variable domain, with the rest looked up from reference TRBV5-1 and TRBJ2-1, is KAGVTQTPRYLIKTRGQQVTLSCSPISGHRSVSWYQQTPGQGLQFLFEYFSETQRNKGNFPGRFSGRQFSNSRSEMNVSTLELGDSALYLCASSLGQGVYNEQFFGPGTRLTVL.

This sequence joins TRBV5-1 and TRBJ1-6; D gene unclear. The V and J ends lost 0 bases and 0 bases respectively, with 7 bases between them. CDR3 size: 16 residues. Germline V gene lookup returns CDR1 SGHRS and CDR2 YFSETQ. The CDR3 coding sequence is TGCGCCAGCAGCTTGGAAGGGAGCTCCTATAATTCACCCCTCCACTTT. It encodes CASSLEGSSYNSPLHF.

A few counts support this clone. V usage is TRBV14 and J usage is TRBJ1-4; D call uncertain. V was clipped by 0 bases and J by 8 bases, with 13 bases between them. Germline V lookup: CDR1 SGHDN, CDR2 FVKESK. The CDR3 contains 15 residues. The CDR3 sequence is CASSQDIGGKEKLFF. CDR3 bases: TGTGCCAGCAGCCAAGATATTGGAGGCAAGGAAAAACTGTTTTTT.

The chain couples TRBV24-1 to TRBJ1-4, with TRBD1 as a possible D gene (6 bases). Deletions cut 5 bases from V and 8 bases from J, with 17 bases between. CDR3 length equals 15 residues. Germline V gene lookup returns CDR1 KGHDR and CDR2 SFDVKD. Written as DNA, the CDR3 is TGTGCCACCAGTGTCCATCCAGGGGAGGGCGAAAAACTGTTTTTT. Translation gives CATSVHPGEGEKLFF.

The chain joins TRBV5-1 to TRBJ2-3; the match to TRBD2 covers 8 bases. The V segment lost 1 base and the J segment 0 bases; nucleotides outside the gene matches: 4. Germline values: CDR1 SGHRS, CDR2 YFSETQ. CDR3 length equals 16 residues. CDR3 sequence reads: CASSLLREGSTDTQYF. The DNA of the CDR3 is TGCGCCAGCAGCTTGCTTCGGGAGGGGAGCACAGATACGCAGTATTTT.

This rearrangement joins TRBV12-5 to TRBJ2-6, with 10 bases lining up with TRBD1. Germline V lookup: CDR1 LGHNT, CDR2 FRNRAP. J gave up 2 bases and V 5 bases, and 6 bases lay outside the gene matches. This CDR3 has 17 residues. For the CDR3, the DNA is TGTGCTAGTGGTCCCACGACAGGGGGCGCTGGGGCCAACGTCCTGACTTTC. This encodes CASGPTTGGAGANVLTF.

The chain carries TRBV6-4 and TRBJ2-2; possible D gene TRBD2, 5 bases. Deletions cut 7 bases from V and 3 bases from J, with 12 bases between. The V gene's germline CDR1 is MRHNA and CDR2 SNTAGT. This CDR3 spans 14 amino acids. The CDR3: CASIRGRDTGELFF. Written as DNA, the CDR3 is TGTGCCAGCATTCGGGGAAGAGACACCGGGGAGCTGTTTTTT.

This chain joins TRBV7-3 and TRBJ2-1; 14 bases align to TRBD2. The ends lost 3 bases at V and 6 bases at J; junction bases unmatched: 1. The CDR3 totals 15 residues. The germline V gene has CDR1 SGHTA and CDR2 FQGTGA. CDR3 sequence: CASSLGLAGVNEQFF. In DNA, the CDR3 is TGTGCCAGCAGCTTGGGACTAGCGGGAGTCAATGAGCAGTTCTTC.

V is TRBV4-1 and J is TRBJ2-7; 9 bases align to TRBD1. This CDR3 comprises 15 residues. Trimming took 0 bases from V and 4 from J; bases not matched to a gene: 4. CDR1 and CDR2 from the germline V gene are MGHRA and YSYEKL. The CDR3 DNA is TGCGCCAGCAGCCAAGACGGGACAGGGTCGTACGAGCAGTACGTC. This encodes CASSQDGTGSYEQYV.

The chain couples TRBV5-1 to TRBJ2-7; a possible D gene is TRBD2 (5 bases). The length of the CDR3 is 13 residues. Germline lookup yields CDR1 SGHRS and CDR2 YFSETQ. The germline V and J ends were trimmed by 4 bases and 3 bases, with 11 bases remaining between them. The CDR3 sequence: CASSLYRDYEQYF. Written as DNA, the CDR3 is TGCGCCAGCAGCCTGTACCGGGACTACGAGCAGTACTTC.

CDR3 sequence reads: CASSVLWNTEAFF. CDR3 DNA: TGTGCCAGTAGCGTTCTGTGGAACACTGAAGCTTTCTTT. The chain recombines TRBV19 with TRBJ1-1; no clear D gene. The V gene's germline CDR1 is LNHDA and CDR2 SQIVND (reference sequence). The CDR3 has 13 amino acids. V was pared by 6 bases and J by 1 base, with 9 bases between. The whole variable domain, filled in from reference TRBV19 and TRBJ1-1, reads DGGITQSPKYLFRKEGQNVTLSCEQNLNHDAMYWYRQDPGQGLRLIYYSQIVNDFQKGDIAEGYSVSREKKESFPLTVTSAQKNPTAFYLCASSVLWNTEAFFGQGTRLTVV.

The chain has TRBV14 and TRBJ1-2; D might be TRBD1 (6 bases). The V end was cut by 5 bases, the J end by 4 bases, with 23 bases between. Per the germline V gene, CDR1 is SGHDN and CDR2 is FVKESK. The length of the CDR3 is 17 residues. The CDR3 loop reads CASSANTFDRRIYGYTF. The CDR3 coding sequence is TGTGCCAGCAGCGCCAATACCTTTGACAGGAGGATCTATGGCTACACCTTC.

The V and J genes are TRBV6-5 and TRBJ2-2; D uncertain. V was trimmed by 8 bases and J by 2 bases, leaving 12 bases between them. The CDR3 totals 14 residues. The V gene's germline CDR1 is MNHEY and CDR2 SVGAGI. CDR3: CASQPRHNTGELFF. The CDR3 DNA follows: TGTGCCAGCCAACCGAGACATAACACCGGGGAGCTGTTTTTT.

The chain has TRBV7-3 and TRBJ2-7, with 7 bases matching TRBD1. Looked up from germline, CDR1 is SGHTA and CDR2 is FQGTGA. This CDR3 has 13 residues. V shed 1 base, J shed 7 bases, and the junction held 4 bases outside the gene matches. CDR3 nucleotides: TGTGCCAGCAGCTTAAACAGGGGATATGAGCAGTACTTC. It is translated as CASSLNRGYEQYF.

This clone was counted a single time. The chain employs TRBV19 and TRBJ1-1; a possible D gene is TRBD1 (6 bases). CDR1 LNHDA and CDR2 SQIVND come from the germline V gene (reference sequence). The ends were cut back, 8 bases at V and 6 bases at J, with 10 bases in the middle. There are 11 residues in the CDR3. CDR3 residues: CASGGEAEAFF. The CDR3 nucleotides read TGTGCCAGTGGGGGCGAGGCTGAAGCTTTCTTT.